This TCR beta chain was found in a study of T cells in Graves' hyperthyroidism and ophthalmopathy. On the study more broadly: The blood sample was taken at first diagnosis, before treatment began. Points from the study as a whole: With a median lead of 6.5 months before onset, the model predicted ophthalmopathy.

V gave up 5 bases and J gave up 5 bases, with 8 bases separating them. Germline lookup yields CDR1 PRHDT and CDR2 FYEKMQ (reference sequence). The length of the CDR3 is 12 residues. No ophthalmopathy progression within 18 months constituted stable Graves' hyperthyroidism. PBMCs were derived from more than 8 ml fresh peripheral blood. TCR beta CDR3 region amplification was performed from RNA transcripts. HTBI primers were the set used in a first-round RT-PCR of the TCR CDR3. In TCRdb, the multiplex PCR reads were re-called with MiXCR into one record per CDR3 protein. The profile shows over 300,000 distinct CDR3 sequences, approximately 13% of them singletons. In its sample, this clonotype was seen many times. No antigen is known for it.

This chain joins TRBV13 and TRBJ2-3; D ambiguous. The TCR comes from a woman aged 60-75 years with Graves' hyperthyroidism. The sample comprised blood. CDR3 DNA sequence: TGTGCCAGCAGCACAACCGGAGATACGCAGTATTTT. This codes for CASSTTGDTQYF.